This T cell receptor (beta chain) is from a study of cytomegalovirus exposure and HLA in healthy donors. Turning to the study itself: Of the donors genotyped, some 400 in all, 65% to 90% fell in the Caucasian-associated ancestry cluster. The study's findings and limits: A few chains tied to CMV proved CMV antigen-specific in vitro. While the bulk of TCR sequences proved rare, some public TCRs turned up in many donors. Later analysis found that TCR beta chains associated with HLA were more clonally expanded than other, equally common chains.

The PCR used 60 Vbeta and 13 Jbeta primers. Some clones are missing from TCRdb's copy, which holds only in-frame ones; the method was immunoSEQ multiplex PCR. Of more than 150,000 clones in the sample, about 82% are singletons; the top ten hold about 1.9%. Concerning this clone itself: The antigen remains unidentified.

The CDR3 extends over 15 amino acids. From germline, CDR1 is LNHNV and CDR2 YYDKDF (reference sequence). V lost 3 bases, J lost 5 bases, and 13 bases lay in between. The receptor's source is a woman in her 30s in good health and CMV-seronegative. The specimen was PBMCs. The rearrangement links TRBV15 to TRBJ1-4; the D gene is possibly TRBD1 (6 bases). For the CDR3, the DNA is TGTGCCACCAGCAGCGGGACACCCTCAAATGAAAAACTGTTTTTT. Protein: CATSSGTPSNEKLFF.